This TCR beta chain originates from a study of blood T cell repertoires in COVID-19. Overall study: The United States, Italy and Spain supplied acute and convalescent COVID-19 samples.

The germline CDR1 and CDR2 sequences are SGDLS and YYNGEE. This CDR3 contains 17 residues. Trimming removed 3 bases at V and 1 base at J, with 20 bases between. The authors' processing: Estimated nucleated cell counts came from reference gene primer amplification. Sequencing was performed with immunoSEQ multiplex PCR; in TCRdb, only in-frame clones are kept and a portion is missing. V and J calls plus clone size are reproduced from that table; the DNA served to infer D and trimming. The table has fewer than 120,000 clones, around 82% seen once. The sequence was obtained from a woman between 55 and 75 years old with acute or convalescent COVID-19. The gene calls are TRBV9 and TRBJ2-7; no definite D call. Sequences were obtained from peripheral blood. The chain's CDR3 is CASSAYDKATSSYEQYF. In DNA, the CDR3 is TGTGCCAGCAGCGCATACGACAAGGCGACATCGTCCTACGAGCAGTACTTC.